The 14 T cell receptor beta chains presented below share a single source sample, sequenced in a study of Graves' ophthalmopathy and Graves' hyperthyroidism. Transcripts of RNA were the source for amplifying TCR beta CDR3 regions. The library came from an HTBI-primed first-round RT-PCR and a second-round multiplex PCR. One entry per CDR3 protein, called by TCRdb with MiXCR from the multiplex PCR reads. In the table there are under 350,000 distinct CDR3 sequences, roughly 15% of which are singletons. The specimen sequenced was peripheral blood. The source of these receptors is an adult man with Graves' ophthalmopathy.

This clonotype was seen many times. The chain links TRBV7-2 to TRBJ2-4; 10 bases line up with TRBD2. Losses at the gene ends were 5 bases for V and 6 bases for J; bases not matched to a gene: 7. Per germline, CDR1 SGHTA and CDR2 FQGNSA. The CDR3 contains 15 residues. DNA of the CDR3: TGTGCCAGCAGCCCCCTATGGACTAGCGGAAACATTCAGTACTTC. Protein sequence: CASSPLWTSGNIQYF.

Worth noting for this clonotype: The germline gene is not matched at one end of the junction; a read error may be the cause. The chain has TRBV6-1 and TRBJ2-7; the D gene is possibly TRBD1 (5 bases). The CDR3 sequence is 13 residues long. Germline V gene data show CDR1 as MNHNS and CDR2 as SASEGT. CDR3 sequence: CASSVGAGYEQCF. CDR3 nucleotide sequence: TGTGCCAGCAGTGTAGGGGCCGGCTACGAGCAGTGCTTC.

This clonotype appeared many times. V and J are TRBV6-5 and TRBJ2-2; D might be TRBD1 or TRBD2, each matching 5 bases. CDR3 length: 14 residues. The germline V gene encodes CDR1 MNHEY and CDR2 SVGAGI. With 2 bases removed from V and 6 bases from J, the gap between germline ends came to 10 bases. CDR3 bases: TGTGCCAGCAGTTACGTCCAGGGAGCCGGGGAGCTGTTTTTT. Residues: CASSYVQGAGELFF.

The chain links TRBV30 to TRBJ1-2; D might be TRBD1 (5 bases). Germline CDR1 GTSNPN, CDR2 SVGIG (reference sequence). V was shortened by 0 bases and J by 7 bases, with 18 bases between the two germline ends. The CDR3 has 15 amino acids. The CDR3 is CAWSVSGPAGRGYTF. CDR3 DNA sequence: TGTGCCTGGAGTGTATCAGGGCCCGCCGGCCGTGGCTACACCTTC.

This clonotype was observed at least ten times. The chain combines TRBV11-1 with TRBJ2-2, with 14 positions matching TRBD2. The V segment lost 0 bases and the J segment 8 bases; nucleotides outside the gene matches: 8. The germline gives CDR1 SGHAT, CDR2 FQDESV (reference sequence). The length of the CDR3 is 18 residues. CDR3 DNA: TGTGCCAGCAGCTTAGCCGGGACTAGCGGGAGACGTTCTGGGGAGCTGTTTTTT. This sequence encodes CASSLAGTSGRRSGELFF.

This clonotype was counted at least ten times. This CDR3 is CAWRNQETQYF. CDR3 DNA sequence: TGTGCCTGGAGAAACCAAGAGACCCAGTACTTC. The chain couples TRBV30 to TRBJ2-5; D is unclear. The CDR3 is 11 residues long. The V gene's germline CDR1 is GTSNPN and CDR2 SVGIG (reference sequence). The V end lost 3 bases, the J end lost 0 bases, and 2 bases lay between the germline ends.

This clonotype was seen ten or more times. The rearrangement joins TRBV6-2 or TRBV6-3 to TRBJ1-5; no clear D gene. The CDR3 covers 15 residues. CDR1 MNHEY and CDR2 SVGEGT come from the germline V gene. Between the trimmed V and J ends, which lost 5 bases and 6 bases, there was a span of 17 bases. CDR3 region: CASSHPPSRSQPQHF. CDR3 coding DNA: TGTGCCAGCAGTCACCCGCCCTCGAGGAGTCAGCCCCAGCATTTT.

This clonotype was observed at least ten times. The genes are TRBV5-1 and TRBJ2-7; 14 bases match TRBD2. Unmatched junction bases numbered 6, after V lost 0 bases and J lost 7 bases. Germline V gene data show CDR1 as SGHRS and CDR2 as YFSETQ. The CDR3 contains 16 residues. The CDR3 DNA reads TGCGCCAGCAGCTTGGAGACTAGCGGGAGGGCCCAAGAGCAGTACTTC. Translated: CASSLETSGRAQEQYF.

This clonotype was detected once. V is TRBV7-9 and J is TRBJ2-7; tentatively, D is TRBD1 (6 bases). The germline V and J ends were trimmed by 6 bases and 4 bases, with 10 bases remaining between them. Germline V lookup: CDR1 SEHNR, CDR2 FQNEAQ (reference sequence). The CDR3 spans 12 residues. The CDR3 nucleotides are TGTGCCAGCAGAGAAACAGGGTACGAGCAGTACTTC. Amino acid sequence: CASRETGYEQYF. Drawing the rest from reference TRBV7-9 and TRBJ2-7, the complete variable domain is DTGVSQNPRHKITKRGQNVTFRCDPISEHNRLYWYRQTLGQGPEFLTYFQNEAQLEKSRLLSDRFSAERPKGSFSTLEIQRTEQGDSAMYLCASRETGYEQYFGPGTRLTVT.

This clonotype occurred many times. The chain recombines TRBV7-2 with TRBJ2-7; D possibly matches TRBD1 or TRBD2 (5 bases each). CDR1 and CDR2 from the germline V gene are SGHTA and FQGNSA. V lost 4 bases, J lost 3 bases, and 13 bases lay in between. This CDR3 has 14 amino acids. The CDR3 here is CASSSLGRVYEQYF. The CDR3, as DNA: TGTGCCAGCAGCTCCTTGGGGCGGGTCTACGAGCAGTACTTC.

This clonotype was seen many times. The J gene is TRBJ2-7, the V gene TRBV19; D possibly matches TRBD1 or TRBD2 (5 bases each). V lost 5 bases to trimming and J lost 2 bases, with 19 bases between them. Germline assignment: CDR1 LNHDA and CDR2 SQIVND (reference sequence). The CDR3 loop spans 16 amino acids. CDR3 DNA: TGTGCCAGTAGTCCGGTAGGGGCGGGTGGGACCTACGAGCAGTACTTC. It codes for CASSPVGAGGTYEQYF. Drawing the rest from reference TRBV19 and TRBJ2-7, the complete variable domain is DGGITQSPKYLFRKEGQNVTLSCEQNLNHDAMYWYRQDPGQGLRLIYYSQIVNDFQKGDIAEGYSVSREKKESFPLTVTSAQKNPTAFYLCASSPVGAGGTYEQYFGPGTRLTVT.

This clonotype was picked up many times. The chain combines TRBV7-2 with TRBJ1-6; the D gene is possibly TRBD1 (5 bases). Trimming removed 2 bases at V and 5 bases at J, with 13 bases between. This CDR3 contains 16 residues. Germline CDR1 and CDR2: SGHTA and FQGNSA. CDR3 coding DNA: TGTGCCAGCAGCTTATTCCCAGGGTCCGATAATTCACCCCTCCACTTT. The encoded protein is CASSLFPGSDNSPLHF.

The DNA of the CDR3 is TGTGCCAGCAGCCCCCGGGAGGGGACCTATGGCTACACCTTC. Residues: CASSPREGTYGYTF. The genes are TRBV7-8 and TRBJ1-2; D perhaps matches TRBD1 (5 bases). The CDR3 is made up of 14 amino acids. Germline assignment: CDR1 SGHVS and CDR2 FQNEAQ. The V end lost 5 bases, the J end lost 4 bases, and 14 bases lay between the germline ends.

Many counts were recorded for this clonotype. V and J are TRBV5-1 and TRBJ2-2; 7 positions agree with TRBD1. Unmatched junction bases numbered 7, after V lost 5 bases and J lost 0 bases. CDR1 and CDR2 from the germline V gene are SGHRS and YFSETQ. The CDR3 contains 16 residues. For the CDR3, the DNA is TGCGCCAGCAGGTTCCACGACAGGGCGAACACCGGGGAGCTGTTTTTT. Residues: CASRFHDRANTGELFF.